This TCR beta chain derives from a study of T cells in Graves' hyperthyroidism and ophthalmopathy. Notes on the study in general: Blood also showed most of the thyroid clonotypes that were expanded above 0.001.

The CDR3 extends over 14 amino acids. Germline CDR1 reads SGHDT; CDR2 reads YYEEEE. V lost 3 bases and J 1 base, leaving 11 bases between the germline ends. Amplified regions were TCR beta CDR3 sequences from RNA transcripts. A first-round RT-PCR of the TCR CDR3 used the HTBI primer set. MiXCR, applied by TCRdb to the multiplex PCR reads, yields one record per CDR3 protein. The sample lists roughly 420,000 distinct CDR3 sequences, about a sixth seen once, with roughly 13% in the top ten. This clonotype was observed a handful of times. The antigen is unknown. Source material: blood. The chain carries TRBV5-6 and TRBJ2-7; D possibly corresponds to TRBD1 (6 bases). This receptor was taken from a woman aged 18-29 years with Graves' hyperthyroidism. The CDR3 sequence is CASSWGLLSYEQYF. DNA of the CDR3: TGTGCCAGCAGCTGGGGGCTGCTTTCCTACGAGCAGTACTTC.